The TCR beta chain described here comes from a study of untreated major depressive disorder listed by TCRdb under 2018. Describing the broader study: This cross-sectional case-control study compared T cell phenotype and TCR repertoire between antidepressant-free major depressive disorder patients and individually matched non-depressed controls. Differences in Vbeta 5.1, Vbeta 11 and Vbeta 22 usage observed by flow cytometry in the whole cohort were followed up by sequencing.

For sex, age, current smoking status and body mass index, every depressed patient had a pairwise-matched non-depressed control. Every participant in the study was of European descent. Controls had no current or lifetime mood disorder and scored 5 or less on the Quick Inventory of Depressive Symptoms-Self Report. All participants were excluded for major medical conditions, Axis I/II comorbidities, regular medication or illicit drug use, or drinking over 100 g alcohol weekly. Around 32 ml of peripheral blood was collected from each participant into EDTA tubes. CD4+ T cells were purified from thawed PBMCs by magnetic negative selection with the BD IMag Human CD4 T Lymphocyte Enrichment Set. Flow cytometry confirmed that the CD4+ enrichment method typically gave about 96% purity. A subgroup of four or five case-control pairs, chosen blind to the chemokine receptor expression and flow-cytometric repertoire skewing results, underwent TCRbeta sequencing. All blood samples were collected in the morning at 8:00 a.m., and PBMCs were isolated by Ficoll-Hypaque gradient centrifugation. PBMCs were gradually cooled to -80 degrees C for cryopreservation and then kept in liquid nitrogen until assay.

What the research found in general, with its limitations: Higher TRBV05-01 (Vbeta 5.1) usage among CD4+ T cells of depressed patients compared with controls was confirmed by sequencing, with p = 0.040 in a one-tailed test. For the sequencing comparisons, one-tailed planned tests were applied to only three preselected Vbeta families. The top five TRBV05-01 clones in every sequenced subject were all private clones. In the sequencing data, TRBV25-01 and TRBV02-01 usage matched the flow-cytometry pattern but was not statistically significant. A comparatively small study sample was produced by the strict matching and exclusion criteria, and the generalizability of findings was thereby limited.

Trimming removed 6 bases from V and 2 bases from J, leaving 19 bases between the germline ends. The germline V gene supplies CDR1 MDHEN and CDR2 SYDVKM. Its CDR3 holds 17 amino acids, cysteine through phenylalanine. The DNA shown is the 51-base CDR3, in frame from base 1. Of note for this clone: Its antigen remains unidentified. No base qualities exist here, and no much larger clone lies one base off it.

The Qiagen DNeasy Blood and Tissue Kit was used to extract total genomic DNA from purified CD4+ T cells. Amplification and sequencing of the TCRbeta CDR3 region, as defined according to IMGT, were carried out with immunoSEQ immunosequencing protocols. The published analysis was carried out like this. Raw sequence data were preprocessed by the immunoSEQ service for PCR and sequencing error correction. The sequence data were loaded into the immunoSEQ Analyzer and then analyzed further using VDJtools v1.0.7. The paired Wilcoxon signed-rank test was used to test differences between patients and controls. TCRdb provides this immuneACCESS table in a form limited to in-frame rearrangements. Some clones are lacking; in checked studies, under half of them reflect an unresolved V gene, and why the rest are absent is not known. The D gene and trimming were derived from the DNA, and the V and J assignments and clone size from that table. The sample has around 20,000 clones on record, roughly nine tenths of them singletons. The biggest ten clones account for approximately 0.47% of the sample.

Recombination connected TRBV28 to TRBJ2-2; the D region may be TRBD1 or TRBD2, each matching 5 bases equally. The source material was CD4+ T cells from PBMCs. The TCR originated in a woman aged 40-49 years in good health. CDR3 region: CASSYPGAGPNTGELFF. The nucleotides are TGTGCCAGCAGCTACCCCGGGGCGGGCCCTAACACCGGGGAGCTGTTTTTT.